There are many counts of the clone carrying this T cell receptor (beta chain). This specimen belongs to a study of tumor-infiltrating lymphocytes in oesophageal squamous cell carcinoma. Deletions cut 8 bases from V and 8 bases from J, with 18 bases between. In germline, CDR1 is ENHRY, CDR2 SYGVKD. The CDR3 runs 13 residues. MiXCR was run by TCRdb on the PCR reads, yielding one entry per CDR3 protein. Of approximately 15,000 distinct CDR3 sequences detected, approximately 49% appear once; the ten largest clones hold around two fifths. The chain has TRBV10-3 and TRBJ1-2; D gene unclear. The sample comprised esophageal tumor tissue. This TCR came from a female donor with esophageal squamous cell carcinoma. The CDR3, as DNA: TGTGCCATCCGGAGCGGTGATGCTATAGGCTACACCTTC. This codes for CAIRSGDAIGYTF.